What follows describes a single T cell receptor beta chain. Its antigen is unidentified. A single base separates this from a much larger clone, so it may be a read error. TCRdb itself ran the reads through MiXCR, one entry per CDR3 protein. The top ten hold more than 50% of the sample, which has 200,000 or so distinct CDR3 sequences, around two fifths seen once. The sample comes from a study of T cell repertoires in cytomegalovirus infection. Whole-study context: Alongside well-studied HLA-B-restricted CMV epitopes, recently identified HLA-C-restricted CMV epitopes were also used. Public signatures in TCR beta pointed to CMV infection and matching HLA type. General study results and limits: CMV-specific TCR beta clonotypes restricted by HLA-C were the ones dominating the ex vivo response.

Trimming stripped 2 bases from V and 0 bases from J, with 2 bases between. The CDR3 length is 13 residues. CDR1 and CDR2 (germline): SGHAT, FQNNGV. The J gene is TRBJ1-3, the V gene TRBV11-2; no definite D call. This sequence was found in a human donor in good health (CMV status not recorded). Some clones in this sample may be carry-over from other donors' samples. Sequenced here: CD8+ T cells from cultured PBMCs, sampled from culture after CMV antigen stimulation. The CDR3, as DNA: TGTGCCAGCAGCTTATACTCTGGAAACACCATATATTTT. It encodes CASSLYSGNTIYF. Together with reference TRBV11-2 and TRBJ1-3, the CDR3 gives the full variable domain: EAGVAQSPRYKIIEKRQSVAFWCNPISGHATLYWYQQILGQGPKLLIQFQNNGVVDDSQLPKDRFSAERLKGVDSTLKIQPAKLEDSAVYLCASSLYSGNTIYFGEGSWLTVV.